This paragraph reports one TCR beta chain. Its antigen remains unknown. Samples came from axillary lymph nodes draining the breast cancer. Each CDR3 protein gets one entry after TCRdb re-called the multiplex PCR reads with MiXCR. The data hold 200,000 or so distinct CDR3 sequences, with around a third observed a single time. The data were obtained in a study of breast tumors, draining lymph nodes, adjacent tissues. Points from the study as a whole: Compared with basal-like, luminal-like tumors shared significantly more repertoire with nontumor tissue. Compared with lymph nodes, tumors were less diverse; compared with nontumor tissue, more. The lymph node origin of tumor T cells was framed as consistent with a hypothesis, not demonstrated.

This CDR3 spans 16 amino acids. CDR1 and CDR2 (germline): MGHRA, YSYEKL. V lost 1 base, J lost 5 bases, and 5 bases stayed unmatched. The chain links TRBV4-1 to TRBJ1-1; 12 nucleotides line up with TRBD1. The clonotype was recovered from a female donor with breast cancer. Some clones in this sample may be carry-over from other donors' samples. What was sequenced was axillary lymph node tissue. Here the CDR3 reads CASSQGRDRGLTEAFF. CDR3 in DNA: TGCGCCAGCAGCCAAGGGAGGGACAGGGGGCTGACTGAAGCTTTCTTT.